The source of this TCR beta chain is a study of T cells in Graves' hyperthyroidism and ophthalmopathy. This clonotype was recorded a few times. Its antigen is currently unknown. TCR beta CDR3 regions were amplified from RNA transcripts. Primed by the HTBI set, a first-round RT-PCR was run on the TCR CDR3. Via MiXCR, TCRdb re-called the multiplex PCR reads, giving one row per CDR3 protein. Of some 440,000 distinct CDR3 sequences in the sample, less than 20% were seen once. When ophthalmopathy did not progress within 18 months, Graves' hyperthyroidism was considered stable. The CDR3 sequence is 15 residues long. Trimming stripped 1 base from V and 5 bases from J, with 11 bases between. Germline loops: CDR1 SEHNR, CDR2 FQNEAQ (reference sequence). Broader study findings: Clonotypes that were expanded in thyroid above 0.001 mostly appeared in blood too.

The rearrangement links TRBV7-9 to TRBJ1-4; D perhaps matches TRBD1 (5 bases). Sequencing was performed on blood. This TCR was recovered from a woman aged 18-29 years with Graves' hyperthyroidism. CDR3 DNA sequence: TGTGCCAGCAGCTTAGTTACAGGCACGAATGAAAAACTGTTTTTT. It encodes CASSLVTGTNEKLFF.